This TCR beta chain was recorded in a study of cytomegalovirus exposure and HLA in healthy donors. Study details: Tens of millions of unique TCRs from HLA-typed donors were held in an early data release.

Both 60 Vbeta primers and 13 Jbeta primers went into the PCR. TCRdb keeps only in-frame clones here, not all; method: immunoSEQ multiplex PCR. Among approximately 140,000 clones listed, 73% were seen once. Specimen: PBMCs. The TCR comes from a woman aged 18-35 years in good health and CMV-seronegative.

CDR3 loop: CASSSRPTNYGYTF. Written as DNA, the CDR3 is TGTGCCAGCAGTTCTAGGCCCACTAACTATGGCTACACCTTC. This rearrangement joins TRBV2 to TRBJ1-2; D gene uncertain. The V gene's germline CDR1 is SNHLY and CDR2 FYNNEI. Trimming shortened V by 5 bases and J by 0 bases, and 10 bases separated the two germline ends. The CDR3 totals 14 residues.